The rows below give T cell receptor beta chains drawn from one sample of a study of CD8+ T cells in alopecia areata. Profiling relied on immunoSEQ multiplex PCR, and the TCRdb table lists in-frame clones only, not all of them. This sample carries around 140,000 clones, 51% of them seen once, and the ten largest clones take approximately 0.99%. The sequencing used CD4+ T cells sorted from blood, collected at week 0. The receptors here all came from a human donor with alopecia areata. CDR3s include the opening cysteine and the closing phenylalanine or tryptophan. The D gene is left open where the match is weak. Clone size is not always given. Where it is, it says once, few, many or a class for expanded clones.

>few|TRBJ1-1|-|TRBV30
TGTGCCTGGAGTTCTTGGGGGCGGCTGAACACTGAAGCTTTCTTT
CAWSSWGRLNTEAFF
>few|TRBJ2-7|-|TRBV29-1
TGCAGCGTTGAACGCGCGGACAGACCCTACGAGCAGTACTTC
CSVERADRPYEQYF
>few|TRBJ2-3|-|TRBV7-2
TGTGCCAGCAGCTTAGAGCCGGGGATCACAGATACGCAGTATTTT
CASSLEPGITDTQYF
>-|TRBJ1-1|-|TRBV29-1
TGCAGCGTGCAGAAGCTTACTGAAGCTTTCTTT
CSVQKLTEAFF
>-|TRBJ2-7|-|TRBV30
TGTGCCTGGAGTGCCGTTTGGTACGAGCAGTACTTC
CAWSAVWYEQYF
>-|TRBJ1-2|-|TRBV2
TGTGCCAGCATTTTTGACTATGGCTACACCTTC
CASIFDYGYTF
>-|TRBJ2-3|-|TRBV5-1
TGCGCCAGCAGGGAGGGAGGAACAGATACGCAGTATTTT
CASREGGTDTQYF
>-|TRBJ2-5|-|TRBV6-1
TGTGCCAGCAGTGATGGCGGGAAAACACGAGAGACCCAGTACTTC
CASSDGGKTRETQYF
>-|TRBJ2-7|-|TRBV7-2
TGTGCCAGCAACTTAGGGCCGGGCTACGAGCAGTACTTC
CASNLGPGYEQYF
>-|TRBJ2-7|-|TRBV7-3
TGTGCCAGCAGCTTAATTGGCCCAGCCTCCTACGAGCAGTACTTC
CASSLIGPASYEQYF
>few|TRBJ2-5|-|TRBV5-1
TGCGCCAGCAGCTTGGGCCAGCAAGAGACCCAGTACTTC
CASSLGQQETQYF
>-|TRBJ2-7|-|TRBV6-6
TGTGCCAGCACTCCGGGAAGGGAGCAGTACTTC
CASTPGREQYF
>-|TRBJ1-2|-|TRBV15
TGTGCCACCAGCAGAGCCGGGGGGGGCTACACCTTC
CATSRAGGGYTF
>-|TRBJ2-3|TRBD2|TRBV27
TGTGCCAGCAGTTTTTACAGCGGGAGGTCGGATACGCAGTATTTT
CASSFYSGRSDTQYF
>-|TRBJ2-5|-|TRBV5-1
TGCGCCAGCAGCCGGCGGGGAGCCCCTGAGACCCAGTACTTC
CASSRRGAPETQYF
>few|TRBJ2-2|TRBD2|TRBV29-1
TGCAGCGTTGTTCTAGCGGACAAGAACACCGGGGAGCTGTTTTTT
CSVVLADKNTGELFF
>-|TRBJ2-7|TRBD2|TRBV7-2
TGTGCCAGCAGCAAGAGCGGGGAGTCCTACGAGCAGTACTTC
CASSKSGESYEQYF
>-|TRBJ2-1|TRBD2|TRBV7-9
TGTGCCAGCAGCCCCCGACTAGCGGGAGGGCCTCGGGGGAATGAGCAGTTCTTC
CASSPRLAGGPRGNEQFF
>-|TRBJ1-1|-|TRBV7-2
TGTGCCAGCAGCTTAAACGAGGGAGTGGGCGCTTTCTTT
CASSLNEGVGAFF
>-|TRBJ1-5|-|TRBV9
TGTGCCAGCAGCGTAGAAATGCGGGGACCCAATCAGCCCCAGCATTTT
CASSVEMRGPNQPQHF
>few|TRBJ2-2|TRBD2|TRBV7-3
TGTGCCAGCAGCTTGAGCGGGGGCACCGGGGAGCTGTTTTTT
CASSLSGGTGELFF
>-|TRBJ2-2|-|TRBV6-6
TGTGCCAGCAGGCTAACAGGGTCGAACACCGGGGAGCTGTTTTTT
CASRLTGSNTGELFF
>-|TRBJ2-3|TRBD2|TRBV4-2
TGTGCCAGCAGCCAAGATCTACCGGGAGGGCCGACAGATACGCAGTATTTT
CASSQDLPGGPTDTQYF